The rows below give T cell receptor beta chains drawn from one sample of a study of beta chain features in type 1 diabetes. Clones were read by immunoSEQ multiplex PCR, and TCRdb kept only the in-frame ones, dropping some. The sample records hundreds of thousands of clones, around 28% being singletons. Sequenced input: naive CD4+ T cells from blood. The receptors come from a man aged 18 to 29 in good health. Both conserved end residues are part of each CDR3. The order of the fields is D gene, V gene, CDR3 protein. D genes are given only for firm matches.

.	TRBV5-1	CASSAGHFQETQYF
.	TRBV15	CATSRDPSYEQYF
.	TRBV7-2	CASSLDQAVSYEQYF
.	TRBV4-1	CASSGPEFPNSNQPQHF
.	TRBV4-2	CASSRYLDSDNEQFF
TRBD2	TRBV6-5	CASSRLAGDKNEQFF
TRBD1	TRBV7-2	CASSPRTGTDTQYF
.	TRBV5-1	CASRLGVGTDTQYF
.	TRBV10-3	CAISEQGETQYF
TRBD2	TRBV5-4	CASSLQLASYNEQFF
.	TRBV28	CASSLIGGSVNTEAFF
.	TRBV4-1	CASSPGTPRREDTQYF
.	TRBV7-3	CASSLERGDTQYF
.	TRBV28	CASTSWSSYEQYF
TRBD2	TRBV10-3	CAISGLASSYEQYF
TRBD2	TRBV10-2	CASSSLAGFNEQFF
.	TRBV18	CASSPFTDNTQYF
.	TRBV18	CASSLQGSPSYNEQFF
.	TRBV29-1	CSALDKSNTEAFF
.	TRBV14	CASSQLDSSYEQYF
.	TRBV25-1	CASSELGTMSPYEQYF
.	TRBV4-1	CASSQTSSGDYGYTF
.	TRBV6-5	CASSYIGNTEAFF
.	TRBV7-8	CASSLEVVSNEQFF
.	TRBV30	CAWSVVGGETQYF
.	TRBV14	CASSQRRGKVGNEQFF
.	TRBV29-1	CSVEGGVRGYNEQFF
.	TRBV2	CASSEQGLSNQPQHF